Listed here are 8 T cell receptor beta chains from one sample, sequenced in a study of T cells in Graves' hyperthyroidism and ophthalmopathy. Amplification of TCR beta CDR3 regions was performed using RNA transcripts as template. First-round RT-PCR of the TCR CDR3 relied on the HTBI primer set. TCRdb passed the multiplex PCR reads through MiXCR, listing each CDR3 protein once. The sample carries around 500,000 distinct CDR3 sequences, approximately 23% recorded once. Sequencing was performed on blood. These receptors were obtained from a woman between 70 and 85 years old with Graves' ophthalmopathy.

This clonotype was seen a handful of times. A much larger clone lies one base from this, so it may be a read error. This rearrangement joins TRBV7-9 to TRBJ2-3, with D unresolved. The length of the CDR3 is 11 residues. The V gene's germline CDR1 is SEHNR and CDR2 FQNEAQ (reference sequence). V was clipped by 7 bases and J by 4 bases, with 6 bases between them. This CDR3 reads CASKGSDTQYF. The CDR3 coding sequence is TGTGCCAGCAAAGGCTCAGATACGCAGTATTTT. The full variable domain, with the rest looked up from reference TRBV7-9 and TRBJ2-3, is DTGVSQNPRHKITKRGQNVTFRCDPISEHNRLYWYRQTLGQGPEFLTYFQNEAQLEKSRLLSDRFSAERPKGSFSTLEIQRTEQGDSAMYLCASKGSDTQYFGPGTRLTVL.

Only a few counts were recorded for this clonotype. The chain recombines TRBV6-1 with TRBJ2-5; 7 bases agree with TRBD1. The CDR3 is made up of 14 amino acids. CDR1 is MNHNS, CDR2 SASEGT, per germline. V lost 6 bases to trimming and J lost 1 base; unmatched junction nucleotides: 5. Here the CDR3 reads CASSTGTAQETQYF. CDR3 sequence (DNA): TGTGCCAGCAGCACCGGGACAGCCCAAGAGACCCAGTACTTC.

This clonotype was seen a handful of times. The chain combines TRBV5-5 with TRBJ2-2; D perhaps matches TRBD1 (5 bases). Per germline, CDR1 SGHKS and CDR2 YYEKEE (reference sequence). This CDR3 spans 13 amino acids. V lost 6 bases to trimming and J lost 5 bases, with 11 bases between them. CDR3: CASKLQVTGELFF. The CDR3 nucleotides are TGTGCCAGCAAGCTACAGGTTACCGGGGAGCTGTTTTTT.

Note on this clonotype: With a much larger clone just one base away, this may be a read error. The gene calls are TRBV12-3 or TRBV12-4 and TRBJ2-1; D gene unclear. The CDR3 has 14 residues. V shed 7 bases and J shed 0 bases, with 10 bases lying between them. DNA of the CDR3: TGTGCCAGCACCGATTCGGGCTCCTACAATGAGCAGTTCTTC. Its translation: CASTDSGSYNEQFF.

This clonotype was observed at least ten times. The rearrangement links TRBV28 to TRBJ2-1; 11 bases agree with TRBD2. Germline values: CDR1 MDHEN, CDR2 SYDVKM. J lost 8 bases, V lost 6 bases, and 9 bases had no gene match. There are 15 residues in the CDR3. The CDR3 sequence is CASSLLGLADYEQFF. CDR3 sequence (DNA): TGTGCCAGCAGCCTCCTGGGACTAGCGGATTATGAGCAGTTCTTC.

This clonotype was seen ten or more times. The V and J genes are TRBV6-6 and TRBJ2-7; 7 nucleotides line up with TRBD1. This CDR3 spans 15 amino acids. The germline CDR1 and CDR2 sequences are MNHNY and SVGAGI (reference sequence). Germline trimming cut 0 bases from V and 1 base from J; bases unmatched to any gene: 3. This chain's CDR3 is CASSYSWTGSYEQYF. In DNA form, the CDR3 reads TGTGCCAGCAGTTACTCTTGGACAGGATCCTACGAGCAGTACTTC.

This clonotype was detected only a few times. V is TRBV24-1 and J is TRBJ2-2; 7 bases match TRBD1. The V gene's germline CDR1 is KGHDR and CDR2 SFDVKD. CDR3 length equals 14 residues. V dropped 4 bases and J dropped 7; count of bases not matched to a gene: 5. Here the CDR3 DNA reads TGTGCCACCAGTGACCCCGCAGGGGGCGGGGAGCTGTTTTTT. This gives the protein CATSDPAGGGELFF.

This clonotype was counted only a few times. The chain links TRBV10-2 to TRBJ1-6; no definite D call. The V gene lost 5 bases and the J gene lost 10 bases, with 15 bases spanning the gap. The CDR3 extends over 14 amino acids. Germline CDR1 is WSHSY and CDR2 is SAAADI. In DNA, the CDR3 is TGCGCCAGCAGTCTTTCCTACGTGGGATCACCCCTCCACTTT. Amino acid sequence: CASSLSYVGSPLHF.